The source of this T cell receptor (beta chain) is a study of blood T cell repertoires in COVID-19. Study-wide context: Whether acute or convalescent, the COVID-19 samples came from the United States, Italy and Spain. Nucleic acid was either cDNA or gDNA, and it came from T cells, B-cell-depleted T cells, or PBMCs.

This clone was found once. How the authors handled the data: Researchers report that nucleated cell counts were estimated from reference gene primer amplification. Profiled with immunoSEQ multiplex PCR; TCRdb holds only in-frame clones, not every one. V and J calls and clone size are copied from that table; D and trimming were computed from the DNA. The profile shows 85,000 to 100,000 clones, 70% to 80% of them singletons. This CDR3 is 16 amino acids long. Trimming took off 0 bases at V and 0 bases at J, with 10 bases between the two ends. From germline, CDR1 is SGHDT and CDR2 YYEEEE. This chain joins TRBV5-6 and TRBJ2-1; possibly TRBD2 for D (6 bases). The sequence was collected from a human donor in a cohort sampled during active COVID-19. The specimen was peripheral blood. The CDR3 nucleotides read TGTGCCAGCAGCTTGGGAGCGGGTAACTCCTACAATGAGCAGTTCTTC. This codes for CASSLGAGNSYNEQFF.